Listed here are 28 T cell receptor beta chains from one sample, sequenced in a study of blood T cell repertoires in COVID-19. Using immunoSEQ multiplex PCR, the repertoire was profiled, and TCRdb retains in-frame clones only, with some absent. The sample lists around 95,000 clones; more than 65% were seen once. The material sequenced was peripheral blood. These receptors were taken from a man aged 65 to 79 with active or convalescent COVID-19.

CDR3 protein: CASSLGLTSSYEQYF. CDR3 bases: TGTGCCAGCAGCTTAGGGTTGACTAGCTCCTACGAGCAGTACTTC. The rearrangement uses TRBV7-8 and TRBJ2-7; a possible D gene is TRBD2 (6 bases). CDR3 length: 15 residues. The V gene lost 1 base and the J gene lost 0 bases, with 10 bases spanning the gap. Germline V gene data show CDR1 as SGHVS and CDR2 as FQNEAQ.

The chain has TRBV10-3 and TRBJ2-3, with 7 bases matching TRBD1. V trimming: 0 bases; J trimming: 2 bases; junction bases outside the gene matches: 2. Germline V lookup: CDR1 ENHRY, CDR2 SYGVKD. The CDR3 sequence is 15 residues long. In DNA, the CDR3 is TGTGCCATCAGTGAGTCGACAGGGCACACAGATACGCAGTATTTT. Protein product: CAISESTGHTDTQYF.

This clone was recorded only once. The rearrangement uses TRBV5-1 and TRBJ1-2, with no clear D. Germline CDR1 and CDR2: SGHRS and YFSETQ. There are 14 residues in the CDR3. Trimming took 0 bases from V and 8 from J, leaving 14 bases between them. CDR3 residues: CASSLDAGSGGYTF. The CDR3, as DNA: TGCGCCAGCAGCTTGGACGCGGGGTCCGGGGGCTACACCTTC.

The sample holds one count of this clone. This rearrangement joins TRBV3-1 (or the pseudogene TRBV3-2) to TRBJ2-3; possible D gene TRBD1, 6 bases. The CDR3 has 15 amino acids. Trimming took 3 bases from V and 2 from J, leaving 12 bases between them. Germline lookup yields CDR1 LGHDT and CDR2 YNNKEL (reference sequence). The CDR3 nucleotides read TGTGCCAGCAGCCAGGACAGACAAAACACAGATACGCAGTATTTT. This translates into CASSQDRQNTDTQYF.

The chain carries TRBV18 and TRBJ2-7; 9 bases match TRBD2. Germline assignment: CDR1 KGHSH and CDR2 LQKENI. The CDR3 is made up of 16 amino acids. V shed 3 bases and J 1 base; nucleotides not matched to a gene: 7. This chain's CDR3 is CASSPGRLAASYEQYF. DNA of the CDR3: TGTGCCAGCTCACCCGGTAGACTAGCGGCTTCCTACGAGCAGTACTTC.

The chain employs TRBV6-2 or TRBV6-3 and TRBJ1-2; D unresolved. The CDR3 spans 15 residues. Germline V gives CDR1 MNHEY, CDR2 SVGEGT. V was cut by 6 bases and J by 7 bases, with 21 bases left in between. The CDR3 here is CASSLPGGGILGYTF. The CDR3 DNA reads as TGTGCCAGCAGCCTACCGGGAGGAGGGATCCTTGGCTACACCTTC.

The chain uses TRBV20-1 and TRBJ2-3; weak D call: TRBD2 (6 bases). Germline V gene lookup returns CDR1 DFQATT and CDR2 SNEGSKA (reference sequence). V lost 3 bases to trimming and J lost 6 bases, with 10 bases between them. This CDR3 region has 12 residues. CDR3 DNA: TGCAGTGCTAGTTCGGGGGTGGATACGCAGTATTTT. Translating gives CSASSGVDTQYF.

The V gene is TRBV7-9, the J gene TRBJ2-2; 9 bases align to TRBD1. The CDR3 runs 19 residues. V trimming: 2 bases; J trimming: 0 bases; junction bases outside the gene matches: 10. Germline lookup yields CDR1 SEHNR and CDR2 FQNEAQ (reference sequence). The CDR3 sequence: CASSLPPGQGLSNTGELFF. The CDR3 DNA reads TGTGCCAGCAGCTTACCTCCGGGACAGGGTCTATCGAACACCGGGGAGCTGTTTTTT.

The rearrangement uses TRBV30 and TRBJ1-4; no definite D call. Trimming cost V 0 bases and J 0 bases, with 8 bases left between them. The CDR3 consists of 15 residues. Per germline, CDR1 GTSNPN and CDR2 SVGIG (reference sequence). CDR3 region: CAWSVLKTTNEKLFF. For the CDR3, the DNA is TGTGCCTGGAGTGTACTGAAAACAACTAATGAAAAACTGTTTTTT.

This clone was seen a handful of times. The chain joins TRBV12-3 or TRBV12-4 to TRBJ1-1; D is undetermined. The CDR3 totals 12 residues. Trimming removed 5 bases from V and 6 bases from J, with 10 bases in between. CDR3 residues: CASSEDFAEAFF. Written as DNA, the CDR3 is TGTGCCAGCAGTGAGGACTTCGCTGAAGCTTTCTTT.

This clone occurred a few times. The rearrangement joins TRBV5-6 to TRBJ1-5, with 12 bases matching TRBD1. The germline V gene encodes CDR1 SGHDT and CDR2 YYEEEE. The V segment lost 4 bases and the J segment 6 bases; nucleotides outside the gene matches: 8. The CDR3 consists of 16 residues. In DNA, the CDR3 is TGTGCCAGCAGCGTCCGGGACAGGGGGCTGAGTCAGCCCCAGCATTTT. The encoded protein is CASSVRDRGLSQPQHF.

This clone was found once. In DNA, the CDR3 is TGTGCCACCCCAGGGGAGCGTGGAAACACCATATATTTT. Amino acids: CATPGERGNTIYF. The chain joins TRBV19 to TRBJ1-3; D perhaps matches TRBD1 (6 bases). The CDR3 consists of 13 residues. The germline CDR1 and CDR2 sequences are LNHDA and SQIVND (reference sequence). V was clipped by 10 bases and J by 3 bases, with 13 bases between them.

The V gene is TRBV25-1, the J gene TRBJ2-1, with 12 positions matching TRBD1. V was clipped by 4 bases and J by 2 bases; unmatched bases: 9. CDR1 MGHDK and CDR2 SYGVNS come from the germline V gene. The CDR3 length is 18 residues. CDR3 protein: CASSGNRDRGRPYNEQFF. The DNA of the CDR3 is TGTGCCAGCAGTGGAAACCGGGACAGGGGGCGACCCTACAATGAGCAGTTCTTC.

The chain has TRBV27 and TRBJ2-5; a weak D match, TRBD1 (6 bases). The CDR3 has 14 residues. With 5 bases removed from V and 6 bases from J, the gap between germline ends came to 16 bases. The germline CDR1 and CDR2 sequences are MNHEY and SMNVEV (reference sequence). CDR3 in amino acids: CASSVNRDGQTQYF. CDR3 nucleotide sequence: TGTGCCAGCAGTGTCAACAGGGATGGGCAGACCCAGTACTTC.

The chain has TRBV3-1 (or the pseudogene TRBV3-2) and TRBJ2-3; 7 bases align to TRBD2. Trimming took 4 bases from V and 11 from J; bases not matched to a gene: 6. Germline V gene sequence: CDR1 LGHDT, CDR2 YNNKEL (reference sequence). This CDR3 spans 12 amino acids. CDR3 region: CASSPERGGQYF. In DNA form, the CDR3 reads TGTGCCAGCAGCCCAGAGCGGGGAGGGCAGTATTTT.

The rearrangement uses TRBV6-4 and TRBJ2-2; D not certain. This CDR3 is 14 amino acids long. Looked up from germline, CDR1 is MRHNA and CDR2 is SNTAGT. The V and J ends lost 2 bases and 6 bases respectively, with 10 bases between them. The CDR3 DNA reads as TGTGCCAGCAGTGACGAGATGTGGTCCGGGGAGCTGTTTTTT. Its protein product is CASSDEMWSGELFF.

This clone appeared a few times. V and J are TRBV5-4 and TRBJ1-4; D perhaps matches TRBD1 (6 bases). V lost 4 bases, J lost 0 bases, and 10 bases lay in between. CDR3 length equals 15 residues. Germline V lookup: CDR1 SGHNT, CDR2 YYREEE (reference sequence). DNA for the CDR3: TGTGCCAGCAGCACACGGACAGCAACTAATGAAAAACTGTTTTTT. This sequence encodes CASSTRTATNEKLFF.

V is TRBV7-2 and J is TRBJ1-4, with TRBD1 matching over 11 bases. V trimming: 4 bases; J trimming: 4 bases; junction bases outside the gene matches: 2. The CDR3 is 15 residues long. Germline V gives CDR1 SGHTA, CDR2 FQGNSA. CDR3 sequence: CASSSDRGLNEKLFF. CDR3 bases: TGTGCCAGCAGCTCGGACAGGGGGCTTAATGAAAAACTGTTTTTT.

CDR3 coding DNA: TGTGCCAGTAGTTCCGACTCCGTGAACACTGAAGCTTTCTTT. Protein product: CASSSDSVNTEAFF. This chain joins TRBV19 and TRBJ1-1; D is ambiguous. Germline values: CDR1 LNHDA, CDR2 SQIVND (reference sequence). V lost 5 bases and J 0 bases, leaving 10 bases between the germline ends. The CDR3 has 14 residues. Together with reference TRBV19 and TRBJ1-1, the CDR3 gives the full variable domain: DGGITQSPKYLFRKEGQNVTLSCEQNLNHDAMYWYRQDPGQGLRLIYYSQIVNDFQKGDIAEGYSVSREKKESFPLTVTSAQKNPTAFYLCASSSDSVNTEAFFGQGTRLTVV.

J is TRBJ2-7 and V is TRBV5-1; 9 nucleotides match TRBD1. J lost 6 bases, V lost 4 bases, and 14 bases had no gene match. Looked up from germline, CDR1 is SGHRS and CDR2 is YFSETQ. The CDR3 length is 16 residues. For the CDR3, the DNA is TGCGCCAGCAGCAAGGGAACCGGGACAGGGCGTGCCGAGCAGTACTTC. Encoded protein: CASSKGTGTGRAEQYF. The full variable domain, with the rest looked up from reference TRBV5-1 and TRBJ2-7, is KAGVTQTPRYLIKTRGQQVTLSCSPISGHRSVSWYQQTPGQGLQFLFEYFSETQRNKGNFPGRFSGRQFSNSRSEMNVSTLELGDSALYLCASSKGTGTGRAEQYFGPGTRLTVT.

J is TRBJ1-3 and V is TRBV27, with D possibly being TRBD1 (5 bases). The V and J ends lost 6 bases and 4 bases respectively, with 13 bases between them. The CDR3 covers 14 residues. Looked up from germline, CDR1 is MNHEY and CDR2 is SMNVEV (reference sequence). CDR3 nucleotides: TGTGCCAGCAGACGGGACTTTCTCGGAAACACCATATATTTT. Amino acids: CASRRDFLGNTIYF.

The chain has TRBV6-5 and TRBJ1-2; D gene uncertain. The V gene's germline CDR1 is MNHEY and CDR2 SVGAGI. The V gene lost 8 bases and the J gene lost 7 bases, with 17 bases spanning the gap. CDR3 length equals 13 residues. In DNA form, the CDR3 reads TGTGCCAGCTACCCCCGCTCCTCGGGTGGCTACACCTTC. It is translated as CASYPRSSGGYTF.

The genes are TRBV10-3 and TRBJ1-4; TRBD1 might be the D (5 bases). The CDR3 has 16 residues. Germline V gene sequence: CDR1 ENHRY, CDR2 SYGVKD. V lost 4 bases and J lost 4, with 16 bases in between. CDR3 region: CAISGRQGGGNEKLFF. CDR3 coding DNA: TGTGCCATCAGTGGAAGGCAGGGAGGCGGTAATGAAAAACTGTTTTTT.

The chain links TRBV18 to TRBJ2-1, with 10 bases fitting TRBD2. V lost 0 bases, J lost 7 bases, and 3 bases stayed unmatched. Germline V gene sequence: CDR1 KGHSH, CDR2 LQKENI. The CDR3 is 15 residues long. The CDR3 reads CASSPPASGSNEQFF. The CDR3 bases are TGTGCCAGCTCACCACCGGCTAGCGGGAGTAATGAGCAGTTCTTC.

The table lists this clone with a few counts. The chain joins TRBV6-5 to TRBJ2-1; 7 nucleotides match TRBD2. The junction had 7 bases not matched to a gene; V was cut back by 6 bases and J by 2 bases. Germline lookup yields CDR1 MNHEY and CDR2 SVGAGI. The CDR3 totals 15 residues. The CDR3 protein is CASRPRTRAYNEQFF. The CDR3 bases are TGTGCCAGCAGACCTCGGACTAGGGCCTACAATGAGCAGTTCTTC.

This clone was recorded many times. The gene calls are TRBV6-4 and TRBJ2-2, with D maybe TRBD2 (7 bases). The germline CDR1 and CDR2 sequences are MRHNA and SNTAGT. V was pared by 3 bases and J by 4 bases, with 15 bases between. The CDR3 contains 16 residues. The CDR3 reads CASSESGGAGTGELFF. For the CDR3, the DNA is TGTGCCAGCAGTGAGTCGGGGGGCGCAGGCACCGGGGAGCTGTTTTTT.

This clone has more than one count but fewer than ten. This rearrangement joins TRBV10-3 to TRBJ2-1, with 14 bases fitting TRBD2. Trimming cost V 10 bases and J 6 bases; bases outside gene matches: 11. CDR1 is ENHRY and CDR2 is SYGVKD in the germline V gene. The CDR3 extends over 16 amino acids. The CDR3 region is CATHGTSGRGGNEQFF. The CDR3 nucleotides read TGTGCCACCCACGGGACTAGCGGGAGAGGCGGCAATGAGCAGTTCTTC.

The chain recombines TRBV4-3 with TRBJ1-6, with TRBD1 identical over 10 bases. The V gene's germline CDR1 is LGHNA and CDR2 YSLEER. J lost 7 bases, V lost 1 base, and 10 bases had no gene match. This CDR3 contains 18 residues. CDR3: CASSQVGVTGGVNSPLHF. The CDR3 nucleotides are TGCGCCAGCAGCCAAGTGGGGGTGACAGGGGGCGTGAATTCACCCCTCCACTTT.